These T cell receptor beta chains were read from a single sample in a study of OX40 agonist ivuxolimab in advanced cancers. This table comes from immunoSEQ multiplex PCR, and its TCRdb copy is limited to in-frame clones, with some not included. The sample records approximately 30,000 clones, more than 70% being singletons. The sequencing used CD4+ or CD8+ T cells sorted from blood, collected in a trial of the OX40 agonist ivuxolimab. The receptor set was obtained from an adult with an advanced solid tumor such as melanoma, head and neck, liver or kidney cancer. CDR3s include the opening cysteine and the closing phenylalanine or tryptophan. A D gene is named only where the DNA matches it firmly. Clone size is not always given. Where it is, it says once, few, many or a class for expanded clones.

TRBJ2-1 . TRBV19 . TGTGCCAGTAGTATAGGAGGGTTCCACAATGAGCAGTTCTTC CASSIGGFHNEQFF
TRBJ2-7 TRBD1 TRBV6-5 once TGTGCCAGCAGGTACGGACAGGGAGGTACCTACGAGCAGTACTTC CASRYGQGGTYEQYF
TRBJ2-1 . TRBV9 . TGTGCCAGCAGCTTTAAAAACAATGAGCAGTTCTTC CASSFKNNEQFF
TRBJ2-7 . TRBV11-1 . TGTGCCAGCAGCTTTAGCTCCTACGAGCAGTACTTC CASSFSSYEQYF
TRBJ1-1 . TRBV19 . TGTGCCAGTAGTATAGGCGGGGGGGGCACTGAAGCTTTCTTT CASSIGGGGTEAFF
TRBJ2-3 . TRBV25-1 . TGTGCCAGCAGTATGACTCATACGCAGTATTTT CASSMTHTQYF
TRBJ2-4 TRBD2 TRBV7-9 few TGTGCCAGCAGCCGAGCGGGGGTCGTAGCCAAAAACATTCAGTACTTC CASSRAGVVAKNIQYF
TRBJ1-4 TRBD1 TRBV5-1 . TGCGCCAGCAGCTCAGACCGGGACAGGGCCCCAAATGAAAAACTGTTTTTT CASSSDRDRAPNEKLFF
TRBJ2-7 . TRBV13 once TGTGCCAGCAGCTTGGGGACGGAATCCTACGAGCAGTACTTC CASSLGTESYEQYF
TRBJ2-3 TRBD2 TRBV6-1 . TGTGCCAGCAGTAGACTAGCGGGGGAGGCAGATACGCAGTATTTT CASSRLAGEADTQYF
TRBJ1-5 . TRBV28 . TGTGCCAGCAGTCCTAAGGGGCCCCAGCATTTT CASSPKGPQHF
TRBJ2-7 . TRBV21-1 . TGTGCCAGCAGCAATCATCCAGGGGGCGACTACGAGCAGTACTTC CASSNHPGGDYEQYF
TRBJ1-2 . TRBV5-6 . TGTGCCAGCAGCGGTGTAGGGGACTATGGCTACACCTTC CASSGVGDYGYTF
TRBJ1-2 TRBD1 TRBV5-1 medium-sized TGCGCCAGCAGCTTGACCGGGACAGGGATTAACTATGGCTACACCTTC CASSLTGTGINYGYTF
TRBJ2-5 TRBD1 TRBV30 . TGTGCCTGGAGCGGGGACAGGGAAGAGACCCAGTACTTC CAWSGDREETQYF
TRBJ1-5 TRBD1 TRBV30 . TGTGCCTGGAACAGGGGAGATCAGCCCCAGCATTTT CAWNRGDQPQHF
TRBJ2-7 . TRBV7-6 . TGTGCCAGCAGCTTAGGGGCCCACGAGCAGTACTTC CASSLGAHEQYF
TRBJ2-7 TRBD2 TRBV9 once TGTGCCAGCAGCGTAGGGGAGGGCGTCGCTGACGAGCAGTACTTC CASSVGEGVADEQYF
TRBJ1-2 . TRBV10-3 . TGTGCCATCAGTGAGTCTTTCGGGGAAGGCTACACCTTC CAISESFGEGYTF
TRBJ2-7 . TRBV11-2 . TGTGCCAGCAGAGCAGGGAGCCACGAGCAGTACTTC CASRAGSHEQYF
TRBJ2-7 . TRBV5-6 . TGTGCCAGCAGCTTGGGGACTGGCTACGAGCAGTACTTC CASSLGTGYEQYF
TRBJ1-2 TRBD1 TRBV11-3 . TGTGCCAGCAGCTTCCTCCCGACAGGGAACTATGGCTACACCTTC CASSFLPTGNYGYTF
TRBJ2-1 . TRBV7-9 . TGTGCCAGCAGCTTAGGCAGGGAGTCGTTCTTC CASSLGRESFF
TRBJ2-1 TRBD2 TRBV2 . TGTGCCAGCAGCGTCATTCTTCTAGCGGGAGTTAACAGTGAGCAGTTCTTC CASSVILLAGVNSEQFF
TRBJ1-1 . TRBV7-9 . TGTGCCAGCAGCCCACAGGGTGAAGAAGCTTTCTTT CASSPQGEEAFF
TRBJ1-2 . TRBV28 . TGTGCCAGCAGTTTAACAGGTGGGCTTGGCTATGGCTACACCTTC CASSLTGGLGYGYTF
TRBJ2-7 . TRBV5-4 . TGTGCCAGCAGCTTAGGGGCCTCGGCCGACGAGCAGTACTTC CASSLGASADEQYF
TRBJ2-3 . TRBV10-3 . TGTGCCATCAGACCGACGGACACAGATACGCAGTATTTT CAIRPTDTDTQYF
TRBJ2-7 . TRBV9 few TGTGCCAGCAGCGAGGGGGCGGGATCCTACGAGCAGTACTTC CASSEGAGSYEQYF
TRBJ2-1 . TRBV7-8 . TGTGCCAGCAGGGGGGCTAGCTCCTACAATGAGCAGTTCTTC CASRGASSYNEQFF
TRBJ2-7 . TRBV6-6 . TGTGCCAGCAGTTACTCCGTGTCACGTCCTGTTTACGAGCAGTACTTC CASSYSVSRPVYEQYF
TRBJ1-1 . TRBV9 . TGTGCCAGCAGCGTAGGGACCAGTTTGAACACTGAAGCTTTCTTT CASSVGTSLNTEAFF
TRBJ2-1 TRBD2 TRBV28 once TGTGCCAGCAGTCCTCTTAGGACGGGGGGTGAGCAGTTCTTC CASSPLRTGGEQFF
TRBJ2-7 . TRBV27 . TGTGCCAGCAGTTTCGGGGTCGCCTACGAGCAGTACTTC CASSFGVAYEQYF
TRBJ2-5 . TRBV9 . TGTGCCAGCAGCGTAGCGGGAGCAGGGGAAGAGACCCAGTACTTC CASSVAGAGEETQYF
TRBJ1-1 . TRBV11-2 . TGTGCCAGCAGCCCTTCGGGGTACACTGGCACTGAAGCTTTCTTT CASSPSGYTGTEAFF
TRBJ2-7 TRBD1 TRBV27 . TGTGCCAGCAGTCCCACCGGGACAGGGGGGTACGAGCAGTACTTC CASSPTGTGGYEQYF
TRBJ1-1 TRBD1 TRBV9 . TGTGCCAGCAGCATGACACAGGGGGCGAACACTGAAGCTTTCTTT CASSMTQGANTEAFF
TRBJ2-7 . TRBV30 . TGTGCCTGGAGTGTAGACGTAGCCTACGAGCAGTACTTC CAWSVDVAYEQYF
TRBJ1-5 . TRBV6-1 . TGTGCCAGCAATCCGGGGGGGAGCAATCAGCCCCAGCATTTT CASNPGGSNQPQHF
TRBJ2-5 TRBD2 TRBV10-3 . TGTGCCATCAGTGAGTCGATGGGACTAGGTCTACAAGAGACCCAGTACTTC CAISESMGLGLQETQYF
TRBJ2-6 . TRBV6-1 . TGTGCCAGCAGTGAGATTTATGGGTCTGGGGCCAACGTCCTGACTTTC CASSEIYGSGANVLTF
TRBJ2-7 TRBD1 TRBV14 . TGTGCCAGCAGCCTTCGACAGGGTCGGAACGAGCAGTACTTC CASSLRQGRNEQYF
TRBJ2-7 . TRBV7-9 . TGTGCCAGCAGCGACGGGGACTCCTACGAGCAGTACTTC CASSDGDSYEQYF
TRBJ2-5 . TRBV5-4 medium-sized TGTGCCAGCAGCCCCCGGATGGGGCGGGAGACCCAGTACTTC CASSPRMGRETQYF
TRBJ2-7 . TRBV9 . TGTGCCAGCAGCGGACCAAGGGGGGAGCAGTACTTC CASSGPRGEQYF
TRBJ1-2 TRBD1 TRBV5-8 . TGTGCCAGCAGCTTTCGGACAGGGTTTGTCTATGGCTACACCTTC CASSFRTGFVYGYTF
TRBJ2-7 . TRBV10-3 . TGTGCCATCAGGGAGGGCAGCTCCTACGAGCAGTACTTC CAIREGSSYEQYF
TRBJ2-5 . TRBV19 . TGTGCCAGTAGTATGGGGGGTTTCCAAGAGACCCAGTACTTC CASSMGGFQETQYF
TRBJ2-5 . TRBV7-9 . TGTGCCAGCAGCTTAGCGCAGGGGAGGGGGGAGACCCAGTACTTC CASSLAQGRGETQYF
TRBJ2-1 . TRBV30 . TGTGCCTGGAGCCAGGGCTCCTACAATGAGCAGTTCTTC CAWSQGSYNEQFF
TRBJ2-3 TRBD2 TRBV7-9 . TGTGCCAGCAGCGTGGGACTAGCGGTTTTCACAGATACGCAGTATTTT CASSVGLAVFTDTQYF
TRBJ2-1 . TRBV7-9 . TGTGCCAGCAGCACAGGGGAGGCAGTCAATGAGCAGTTCTTC CASSTGEAVNEQFF
TRBJ2-7 . TRBV6-1 . TGTGCCAGCTTAGGACTGTACTACGAGCAGTACTTC CASLGLYYEQYF
TRBJ1-1 . TRBV11-2 . TGTGCCAGCAGCTTAGGCACAGGGTCCCCTGAAGCTTTCTTT CASSLGTGSPEAFF